A selection of T cell receptor beta chains follows, all from one sample in a study of vaccination effects on CD4 cells after COVID-19. The antigens these receptors bind are not known. Method: immunoSEQ multiplex PCR; TCRdb's copy keeps in-frame clones and lacks some. Among 65,000 to 90,000 clones, 73% were seen once, and the ten largest hold roughly 2.3%. Sequences were derived from CD4+ T cells from PBMCs cultured without peptide, sampled after COVID-19 vaccination. These receptors all stem from a human donor who received a COVID-19 vaccine. Both conserved end residues are part of each CDR3. The D gene is left open where the match is weak. Not every row has a clone size; where given, it reads once, few, many or a size class.

TGTGCCAGCAGTCTAAACCCGGGCGGGGCCAACGTCCTGACTTTC	CASSLNPGGANVLTF	TRBV13	TRBJ2-6	-	-
TGTGCCAGCAGTTACTCCAACGCAAATCAGCCCCAGCATTTT	CASSYSNANQPQHF	TRBV6-2/TRBV6-3	TRBJ1-5	-	few
TGTGCCAGTAGTATACGAGGGACTAACTACAATGAGCAGTTCTTC	CASSIRGTNYNEQFF	TRBV19	TRBJ2-1	TRBD2	-
TGTGCCAGCAGCCGGGACAGGGGGCGGTCTAATGAAAAACTGTTTTTT	CASSRDRGRSNEKLFF	TRBV13	TRBJ1-4	TRBD1	-
TGTGCCAGCAGCGTAGCCGAGCTCTATGGCTACACCTTC	CASSVAELYGYTF	TRBV9	TRBJ1-2	-	-
TGTGCCAGCAGCCTGAAGAGTTTCTCTGGAAACACCATATATTTT	CASSLKSFSGNTIYF	TRBV6-5	TRBJ1-3	-	-
TGCGCCAGCAGCCGCTATCTCGACTCCTACAATGAGCAGTTCTTC	CASSRYLDSYNEQFF	TRBV4-1	TRBJ2-1	-	-
TGTGCCAGCAGTTTTTCCAGGGAATCACCCCTCCACTTT	CASSFSRESPLHF	TRBV27	TRBJ1-6	-	once
TGTGCCAGCAGCCCCCGGGACAGGGGCGGTGAGCAGTTCTTC	CASSPRDRGGEQFF	TRBV3-1/TRBV3-2	TRBJ2-1	TRBD1	-
TGTGCCAGCAGCCAAGACAGGGGAGGCAACTACAATGAGCAGTTCTTC	CASSQDRGGNYNEQFF	TRBV3-1/TRBV3-2	TRBJ2-1	-	-
TGTGCCAGCAGCTTGGCGGGAGTGACTACCCACAATGAGCAGTTCTTC	CASSLAGVTTHNEQFF	TRBV11-3	TRBJ2-1	TRBD2	-
TGTGCCAGCAGTGAGTCCGACAGGGGGAACTATGGCTACACCTTC	CASSESDRGNYGYTF	TRBV2	TRBJ1-2	TRBD1	-
TGTGCCAGCACCCTCCAGGGGCCATATGGCTACACCTTC	CASTLQGPYGYTF	TRBV6-5	TRBJ1-2	-	-
TGTGCCAGCAGGCGGGGGAATCAGCCCCAGCATTTT	CASRRGNQPQHF	TRBV12-3/TRBV12-4	TRBJ1-5	-	-
TGCGCCAGCAGCTTAGACAGGTCGAACACTGAAGCTTTCTTT	CASSLDRSNTEAFF	TRBV5-1	TRBJ1-1	-	-
TGTGCCAGCAGCCAGGAACAGGGGTTCCGGGAGCTGTTTTTT	CASSQEQGFRELFF	TRBV14	TRBJ2-2	TRBD1	few
TGTGCCAGCAGTTACGGGGGCGGGGGCAATCAGCCCCAGCATTTT	CASSYGGGGNQPQHF	TRBV6-2/TRBV6-3	TRBJ1-5	-	-
TGTGCCAGCAGCAACCTCGGGGGGACTAGCACAGATACGCAGTATTTT	CASSNLGGTSTDTQYF	TRBV28	TRBJ2-3	TRBD2	-
TGCGCCAGCAGCGGGGGGCCAAGCACAGATACGCAGTATTTT	CASSGGPSTDTQYF	TRBV5-1	TRBJ2-3	-	-
TGCGCCAGCAGCTTGGACCAGGATCGTGGCTACACCTTC	CASSLDQDRGYTF	TRBV5-1	TRBJ1-2	-	-
TGTGCCAGCAGACCGACAGGGAGTAACATTCAGTACTTC	CASRPTGSNIQYF	TRBV6-6	TRBJ2-4	TRBD1	-
TGTGCCAGCAGCTTGCGTGGGGGGGCTTACAATGAGCAGTTCTTC	CASSLRGGAYNEQFF	TRBV5-8	TRBJ2-1	-	-
TGTGCCTGGAGTGCCCTAGCGGGGGGCCAAGAGACCCAGTACTTC	CAWSALAGGQETQYF	TRBV30	TRBJ2-5	TRBD2	few
TGTGCCAGCAGCCCCAGGGGTCGGACTGAAGCTTTCTTT	CASSPRGRTEAFF	TRBV28	TRBJ1-1	-	few
TGTGCCAGCAGCGCCGGGACGGAGGTTGGCTACACCTTC	CASSAGTEVGYTF	TRBV5-4	TRBJ1-2	-	-
TGTGCCAGCAGCCAAAGTGGGCGGAGCAGCAATCAGCCCCAGCATTTT	CASSQSGRSSNQPQHF	TRBV5-6	TRBJ1-5	-	-
TGTGCCACCAGCAGCCTTCAGGCCGGAAACACCATATATTTT	CATSSLQAGNTIYF	TRBV15	TRBJ1-3	-	-
TGTGCCAGCGGCCCGGGGGAGACCCAGTACTTC	CASGPGETQYF	TRBV6-6	TRBJ2-5	-	-
TGTGCCAGCGCTTCGGCAGGACCGGATGAGACCCAGTACTTC	CASASAGPDETQYF	TRBV6-5	TRBJ2-5	-	once
TGTGCCACCAGTGATTCCCTAGCGGGGAGCTACAATGAGCAGTTCTTC	CATSDSLAGSYNEQFF	TRBV24-1	TRBJ2-1	TRBD2	few
TGTGCCACCCGATGGCAGGACAGGGGCGCTAACTATGGCTACACCTTC	CATRWQDRGANYGYTF	TRBV10-3	TRBJ1-2	TRBD1	once
TGCAGCGTTTCGGGAAGCGGCGAGACCCAGTACTTC	CSVSGSGETQYF	TRBV29-1	TRBJ2-5	-	-
TGCGCCAGCAGCCCTGAACCGGGGGGGCGCGGGGAAAAACTGTTTTTT	CASSPEPGGRGEKLFF	TRBV5-1	TRBJ1-4	-	-
TGTGCCAGCAGCTCGGACGCATCCGGTCCGCAGTATTTT	CASSSDASGPQYF	TRBV7-2	TRBJ2-3	-	-
TGCAGTGCTAGTCAAGGGCGAGTGGAAGCTTTCTTT	CSASQGRVEAFF	TRBV20-1	TRBJ1-1	-	-
TGTGCCAGCAGCTTTAAGGTGACAGGGAGGAACACCGGGGAGCTGTTTTTT	CASSFKVTGRNTGELFF	TRBV7-2	TRBJ2-2	TRBD1	-
TGTGCCAGCAGCGTAGCTACTGGCACAGATACGCAGTATTTT	CASSVATGTDTQYF	TRBV9	TRBJ2-3	-	-
TGTGCCAGCAGCAACAAGGAGCGGGGGAGCACAGATACGCAGTATTTT	CASSNKERGSTDTQYF	TRBV5-4	TRBJ2-3	TRBD2	-
TGTGCCACCAGTGACCCCGAAACTGGGGCCAACGTCCTGACTTTC	CATSDPETGANVLTF	TRBV24-1	TRBJ2-6	-	-
TGTGCCAGCAGTCAGGACAGGGGCGGGGAGCTGTTTTTT	CASSQDRGGELFF	TRBV6-4	TRBJ2-2	TRBD1	-
TGTGCCAGCAGCTTAGCGGTGGCGAATGAGCAGTTCTTC	CASSLAVANEQFF	TRBV7-9	TRBJ2-1	-	-
TGTGCCAGCAGTGAACGACAGTATGGCTACACCTTC	CASSERQYGYTF	TRBV2	TRBJ1-2	-	-
TGTGCCAGCAGCTTAAGGCCCAGGATGGGGGGCAATGAGCAGTTCTTC	CASSLRPRMGGNEQFF	TRBV5-8	TRBJ2-1	-	-
TGTGCCAGCCGTCCAGGCCAAACGAATTCACCCCTCCACTTT	CASRPGQTNSPLHF	TRBV28	TRBJ1-6	-	-
TGTGCCAGCAGTGATGGACAGGGCGGCAATCAGCCCCAGCATTTT	CASSDGQGGNQPQHF	TRBV6-1	TRBJ1-5	TRBD1	-
TGTGCCAGCAGCTTAGTTGCCCGGCCGGATACGCAGTATTTT	CASSLVARPDTQYF	TRBV7-9	TRBJ2-3	-	once
TGTGCCAGCAGTGGGGGGCTCGGACAGCCCCAGCATTTT	CASSGGLGQPQHF	TRBV25-1	TRBJ1-5	-	-
TGTGCCAGCAGCCAAACCCTCACAGGAGTCTCTGGAAACACCATATATTTT	CASSQTLTGVSGNTIYF	TRBV4-2	TRBJ1-3	-	few
TGTGCCACCAGTGATCGCGGGACTCCCTATGGCTACACCTTC	CATSDRGTPYGYTF	TRBV24-1	TRBJ1-2	-	once
TGTGCCACCAGTGACCACCGGACGGAGCATCAGCCCCAGCATTTT	CATSDHRTEHQPQHF	TRBV24-1	TRBJ1-5	-	-
TGCGCCAGCAGCCTCGGACTAGCGGGGAACCAAGAGACCCAGTACTTC	CASSLGLAGNQETQYF	TRBV5-1	TRBJ2-5	TRBD2	-
TGTGCCAGCAGCGTAGCTGAAACCTCTTACCCGAAAGCAACATATGGCTACACCTTC	CASSVAETSYPKATYGYTF	TRBV9	TRBJ1-2	-	-
TGTGCCTGGAGGGCCGGGCTAAGCACAGATACGCAGTATTTT	CAWRAGLSTDTQYF	TRBV30	TRBJ2-3	-	once